Below are 15 T cell receptor beta chains sequenced from a single sample in a study of T-cell memory formation after mild COVID-19. One entry per CDR3 protein, called by TCRdb with MiXCR from the 5' RACE reads. The sample holds roughly 110,000 distinct CDR3 sequences, about 18% seen once. The material sequenced was PBMCs or a T cell subset sorted from them (not recorded which). The receptors shown here come from an adult woman who had mild COVID-19 (a few samples of this study predate the infection). Cell type and time point are not known.

This chain uses TRBV11-2 with TRBJ2-3, with TRBD2 identical over 10 bases. V was clipped by 0 bases and J by 2 bases; unmatched bases: 5. CDR1 is SGHAT, CDR2 FQNNGV, per germline. This CDR3 region has 17 residues. In nucleotides, the CDR3 is TGTGCCAGCAGCTTAGATTCACTAGCGGGGATCACAGATACGCAGTATTTT. Translation gives CASSLDSLAGITDTQYF.

This clonotype was picked up many times. J is TRBJ2-7 and V is TRBV30, with TRBD2 identical over 8 bases. CDR1 is GTSNPN, CDR2 SVGIG, per germline (reference sequence). With V trimmed by 7 bases and J by 11 bases, 10 bases remained unmatched. The CDR3 consists of 11 residues. The CDR3 DNA follows: TGTGCCTTGTGGGGCGGGGGGCAGAAGTACTTC. Its protein is CALWGGGQKYF.

This clonotype came up a few times. V usage is TRBV29-1 and J usage is TRBJ1-2; tentative D call: TRBD1 (6 bases). V was trimmed by 4 bases and J by 0 bases, leaving 12 bases between them. The CDR3 extends over 14 amino acids. Germline assignment: CDR1 SQVTM and CDR2 ANQGSEA. The CDR3 loop is CSVVVTGPNYGYTF. CDR3 DNA: TGCAGCGTTGTAGTGACAGGCCCTAACTATGGCTACACCTTC.

This clonotype was seen at least ten times. This sequence joins TRBV4-2 and TRBJ2-3; no clear D gene. Trimming cost V 0 bases and J 1 base, with 11 bases left between them. The length of the CDR3 is 16 residues. CDR1 is LGHNA, CDR2 YNFKEQ, per germline. CDR3 residues: CASSQDEWSGTDTQYF. In DNA, the CDR3 is TGTGCCAGCAGCCAAGATGAGTGGAGCGGCACAGATACGCAGTATTTT.

V and J are TRBV7-3 and TRBJ1-1; 7 bases match TRBD1. This CDR3 has 15 amino acids. V gave up 3 bases and J gave up 1 base; unmatched junction bases: 5. CDR1 SGHTA and CDR2 FQGTGA come from the germline V gene. As DNA, the CDR3 is TGTGCCAGCAGCTTGGGGACAGCATGGAACACTGAAGCTTTCTTT. Protein product: CASSLGTAWNTEAFF.

The rearrangement links TRBV7-8 to TRBJ2-6; tentative D call: TRBD1 (5 bases). In germline, CDR1 is SGHVS, CDR2 FQNEAQ. V gave up 8 bases and J gave up 0 bases, with 20 bases separating them. CDR3 length equals 18 residues. The CDR3 here is CASLSPYSDSSGANVLTF. The DNA of the CDR3 is TGTGCCAGCCTCTCCCCGTACAGTGACAGCTCTGGGGCCAACGTCCTGACTTTC.

This sequence joins TRBV25-1 and TRBJ2-3; TRBD1 agrees at 7 bases. The CDR3 extends over 15 amino acids. Germline V CDR1 and CDR2: MGHDK, SYGVNS. After removal of 2 bases from V and 4 bases from J, the junction contained 6 bases not matched to a gene. The CDR3 DNA reads as TGTGCCAGCAGTGAACCACAGGGGCGGGCAGATACGCAGTATTTT. This gives the protein CASSEPQGRADTQYF.

This clonotype showed up just once. The V call is TRBV7-9, the J call TRBJ2-3; 10 positions match TRBD2. Germline CDR1 reads SEHNR; CDR2 reads FQNEAQ (reference sequence). After removal of 3 bases from V and 2 bases from J, the junction contained 8 bases not matched to a gene. This CDR3 is built from 17 residues. CDR3 DNA sequence: TGTGCCAGCAGCTTTACTAGCGGGGTCCCCCCCACAGATACGCAGTATTTT. This codes for CASSFTSGVPPTDTQYF.

This chain uses TRBV6-6 with TRBJ2-3; TRBD1 is a possible D gene (6 bases). Trimming pared 4 bases from V and 5 bases from J, leaving 13 bases between. The CDR3 is 14 amino acids. Per the germline V gene, CDR1 is MNHNY and CDR2 is SVGAGI (reference sequence). The CDR3 DNA sequence: TGTGCCAGCAGTTGGACAGAGCCGGGAGATACGCAGTATTTT. Translated: CASSWTEPGDTQYF.

The chain has TRBV3-1 and TRBJ2-5; a possible D gene is TRBD2 (6 bases). This CDR3 contains 16 residues. V dropped 2 bases and J dropped 2 bases, with 15 bases sitting between them. Germline V gene sequence: CDR1 LGHDT, CDR2 YNNKEL (reference sequence). CDR3 in amino acids: CASSQSDGSVQETQYF. Written as DNA, the CDR3 is TGTGCCAGCAGCCAATCGGACGGGAGTGTACAAGAGACCCAGTACTTC.

This clonotype has more than one count but fewer than ten. The chain couples TRBV18 to TRBJ2-3; a weak D match, TRBD2 (6 bases). Germline V CDR1 and CDR2: KGHSH, LQKENI. This CDR3 has 14 amino acids. Trimming took off 3 bases at V and 2 bases at J, with 9 bases between the two ends. CDR3 coding DNA: TGTGCCAGCTCACCTAGCGGCGACACAGATACGCAGTATTTT. Protein product: CASSPSGDTDTQYF.

The chain is built from TRBV4-1 and TRBJ2-7; weak D call: TRBD1 (6 bases). The CDR3 has 14 amino acids. Trimming shortened V by 5 bases and J by 3 bases, and 14 bases separated the two germline ends. CDR1 is MGHRA and CDR2 is YSYEKL in the germline V gene. The CDR3: CASSYQQGIYEQYF. The CDR3 DNA is TGCGCCAGCAGCTATCAACAGGGTATCTACGAGCAGTACTTC.

V is TRBV10-3 and J is TRBJ2-3; no clear D. Looked up from germline, CDR1 is ENHRY and CDR2 is SYGVKD. This CDR3 has 13 residues. The V gene lost 3 bases and the J gene lost 5 bases, with 9 bases spanning the gap. The CDR3 protein is CAISEAAGDTQYF. The CDR3 nucleotides are TGTGCCATCAGTGAAGCCGCCGGAGATACGCAGTATTTT.

This clonotype was seen a few times. Sequence at one end of the junction differs from germline and may be a read error. This sequence joins TRBV11-2 and TRBJ1-1; 7 bases line up with TRBD1. Germline V gene data show CDR1 as SGHAT and CDR2 as FQNNGV. The CDR3 contains 11 residues. The CDR3 sequence is CASSLGQEARF. The CDR3 nucleotides are TGTGCCAGCAGCCTTGGACAGGAGGCGCGTTTT.

The V and J genes are TRBV29-1 and TRBJ1-2; the D is unclear. V was shortened by 5 bases and J by 3 bases, with 13 bases between the two germline ends. CDR1 and CDR2 (germline): SQVTM, ANQGSEA. The CDR3 runs to 13 residues. Here the CDR3 reads CSVQPPQYYGYTF. In nucleotides, the CDR3 is TGCAGCGTTCAGCCACCACAATACTATGGCTACACCTTC.